This is a list of T cell receptor beta chains from one sample in a study of CD8+ T cells in alopecia areata. The assay was immunoSEQ multiplex PCR, and TCRdb's table has in-frame clones only and misses some. The sample yields roughly 60,000 clones, roughly 40% seen once. Material: NKG2D-low CD8+ T cells sorted from blood. These receptors were collected from a human donor with alopecia areata. Each CDR3 is given with its conserved first and last residue. A D gene is named only where the DNA matches it firmly. Only part of the rows carry a size: once, few, many, or a class if the clone is expanded.

j_call clone_size cdr3_length v_call d_call cdr3_aa cdr3_nt
TRBJ1-2 . 11 TRBV30 . CARTGGAGYTF TGTGCCAGAACGGGGGGCGCCGGCTACACCTTC
TRBJ2-3 once 14 TRBV9 TRBD2 CASSFGGAADTQYF TGTGCCAGCAGCTTCGGGGGGGCCGCTGATACGCAGTATTTT
TRBJ2-2 . 13 TRBV14 . CASSQGRAGELFF TGTGCCAGCAGCCAAGGGAGGGCCGGGGAGCTGTTTTTT
TRBJ2-7 . 14 TRBV7-8 . CASSLGRTLDEQYF TGTGCCAGCAGCTTAGGGCGGACCTTAGACGAGCAGTACTTC
TRBJ1-2 . 11 TRBV20-1 . CSARDINGYTF TGCAGTGCTAGAGATATTAATGGCTACACCTTC
TRBJ2-7 . 14 TRBV7-9 . CASTERGGVYEQYF TGTGCCAGCACCGAAAGGGGCGGAGTCTACGAGCAGTACTTC
TRBJ1-2 . 14 TRBV7-2 . CASSLGLTAEGYTF TGTGCCAGCAGCTTAGGGTTAACAGCGGAGGGCTACACCTTC
TRBJ2-1 . 16 TRBV27 TRBD2 CASSPPGGTLSREQFF TGTGCCAGCAGTCCCCCGGGGGGGACCCTTTCCAGGGAGCAGTTCTTC
TRBJ2-1 . 16 TRBV2 TRBD1 CASSPFKTGVDNEQFF TGTGCCAGCAGTCCGTTTAAGACAGGGGTCGATAATGAGCAGTTCTTC
TRBJ1-2 . 14 TRBV9 TRBD1 CASSVGQGSYGYTF TGTGCCAGCAGCGTAGGACAGGGATCTTATGGCTACACCTTC
TRBJ2-7 . 12 TRBV18 . CASSPLNSEQYF TGTGCCAGCTCACCACTGAATTCCGAGCAGTACTTC
TRBJ2-7 . 16 TRBV7-9 . CASSLAESPGSHEQYF TGTGCCAGCAGCTTAGCGGAGTCGCCCGGTAGCCACGAGCAGTACTTC
TRBJ2-2 once 14 TRBV27 . CASSLLGNTGELFF TGTGCCAGCAGTTTACTAGGGAACACCGGGGAGCTGTTTTTT
TRBJ2-6 . 14 TRBV27 TRBD1 CASGEGAGANVLTF TGTGCCAGCGGTGAGGGGGCCGGGGCCAACGTCCTGACTTTC
TRBJ1-5 . 15 TRBV19 . CASTRATRSNQPQHF TGTGCCAGTACCAGGGCTACTCGGAGCAATCAGCCCCAGCATTTT
TRBJ2-7 . 14 TRBV5-4 TRBD1 CASSPGQDSYEQYF TGTGCCAGCAGCCCAGGACAGGACTCCTACGAGCAGTACTTC
TRBJ2-1 . 18 TRBV7-3 TRBD2 CASSRLGTSASFFDEQFF TGTGCCAGCAGCCGACTTGGGACTAGCGCTTCGTTTTTTGATGAGCAGTTCTTC
TRBJ2-7 . 14 TRBV6-5 . CASSLGQSSYEQYF TGTGCCAGCAGCTTAGGGCAGAGCTCCTACGAGCAGTACTTC
TRBJ1-2 few 16 TRBV28 . CASRGPDGQLLYGYTF TGTGCCAGCAGAGGTCCAGACGGACAGCTGCTCTATGGCTACACCTTC
TRBJ1-6 . 16 TRBV7-9 . CASSLAVGAYNSPLHF TGTGCCAGCAGCTTAGCAGTAGGGGCCTATAATTCACCCCTCCACTTT
TRBJ2-3 . 15 TRBV29-1 . CSVEGRGRAGDTQYF TGCAGCGTTGAGGGGAGGGGGCGTGCGGGAGATACGCAGTATTTT
TRBJ1-2 . 14 TRBV4-2 . CASSQESGEDGYTF TGTGCCAGCAGCCAAGAGTCAGGGGAGGATGGCTACACCTTC
TRBJ2-7 . 13 TRBV13 . CASSPTQTEGQYF TGTGCCAGCAGCCCGACGCAGACGGAAGGGCAGTACTTC
TRBJ1-1 . 12 TRBV29-1 . CSVEDLPAEAFF TGCAGCGTGGAGGACCTCCCGGCTGAAGCTTTCTTT
TRBJ2-7 . 11 TRBV27 . CASSFRHEQYF TGTGCCAGCAGTTTCCGCCACGAGCAGTACTTC
TRBJ2-7 . 13 TRBV27 . CASSFEGRREQYF TGTGCCAGCAGTTTCGAGGGCCGAAGGGAGCAGTACTTC
TRBJ2-7 . 14 TRBV27 . CASSYNPEGYEQYF TGTGCCAGCAGCTATAATCCGGAGGGCTACGAGCAGTACTTC
TRBJ2-7 . 12 TRBV29-1 . CSVGGGPGEQYF TGCAGCGTGGGTGGCGGGCCTGGCGAGCAGTACTTC
TRBJ2-3 few 15 TRBV9 . CASSVDLPGTDTQYF TGTGCCAGCAGCGTAGATCTCCCCGGCACAGATACGCAGTATTTT
TRBJ2-7 . 13 TRBV13 . CASSVGHSYEQYF TGTGCCAGCAGCGTCGGACATTCCTACGAGCAGTACTTC
TRBJ2-3 . 17 TRBV6-4 TRBD2 CASSETSGGGGTDTQYF TGTGCCAGCAGTGAGACTAGCGGGGGAGGCGGCACAGATACGCAGTATTTT
TRBJ2-7 few 16 TRBV5-1 . CASSLEQGLSSYEQYF TGCGCCAGCAGCCTAGAACAGGGCTTAAGCTCCTACGAGCAGTACTTC
TRBJ2-7 . 15 TRBV4-1 TRBD1 CASSQATGAAYEQYF TGCGCCAGCAGCCAAGCTACAGGGGCGGCCTACGAGCAGTACTTC
TRBJ2-1 . 14 TRBV28 . CASSRLRDYNEQFF TGTGCCAGCAGTAGGCTGCGAGACTACAATGAGCAGTTCTTC
TRBJ1-5 . 12 TRBV7-9 . CASSFQGTTQHF TGTGCCAGCAGCTTTCAGGGAACGACCCAGCATTTT
TRBJ1-6 . 17 TRBV7-6 . CASSLQGPHPEHSPLHF TGTGCCAGCAGCTTACAAGGGCCCCACCCAGAGCACTCACCCCTCCACTTT
TRBJ1-1 . 11 TRBV29-1 . CIGREGTEAFF TGCATCGGACGTGAGGGGACTGAAGCTTTCTTT
TRBJ2-1 few 14 TRBV29-1 TRBD1 CSVTTGNSYNEQFF TGCAGCGTCACGACAGGGAACTCCTACAATGAGCAGTTCTTC
TRBJ2-7 . 16 TRBV4-1 TRBD1 CASSPKPGTASYEQYF TGCGCCAGCAGCCCTAAACCAGGGACAGCCTCCTACGAGCAGTACTTC
TRBJ2-1 . 13 TRBV5-1 . CASSPSGIREQFF TGCGCCAGCAGCCCCTCCGGGATACGTGAGCAGTTCTTC
TRBJ2-3 . 12 TRBV29-1 . CSVTTPPDTQYF TGCAGCGTTACGACACCCCCGGATACGCAGTATTTT
TRBJ2-1 once 15 TRBV6-4 TRBD1 CASSDGTGGSNEQFF TGTGCCAGCAGTGACGGGACAGGGGGGAGCAATGAGCAGTTCTTC
TRBJ1-5 . 15 TRBV30 TRBD1 CAWSVPGGGQQPQHF TGTGCCTGGAGTGTACCGGGAGGGGGCCAACAGCCCCAGCATTTT
TRBJ2-5 . 13 TRBV6-5 . CASSYGLQETQYF TGTGCCAGCAGTTACGGCCTCCAAGAGACCCAGTACTTC
TRBJ2-1 . 13 TRBV29-1 TRBD2 CSGGRLSYNEQFF TGCAGTGGCGGGAGACTCTCCTACAATGAGCAGTTCTTC
TRBJ2-7 . 15 TRBV30 . CAWSVGWGSSYEQYF TGTGCCTGGAGTGTGGGGTGGGGGAGCTCCTACGAGCAGTACTTC
TRBJ2-7 . 14 TRBV5-1 . CASSREGKTYEQYF TGCGCCAGCAGCCGAGAGGGGAAGACTTACGAGCAGTACTTC
TRBJ1-2 . 13 TRBV5-4 . CASSLNPNYGYTF TGTGCCAGCAGCTTGAACCCAAACTATGGCTACACCTTC
TRBJ2-7 . 14 TRBV13 . CASSSSATSYEQYF TGTGCCAGCAGCTCTAGCGCGACCTCTTACGAGCAGTACTTC
TRBJ2-1 . 17 TRBV4-2 TRBD2 CASSQGESGLRYNEQFF TGTGCCAGCAGCCAAGGAGAGTCGGGACTACGGTACAATGAGCAGTTCTTC
TRBJ2-1 few 14 TRBV29-1 TRBD2 CSVEVLAGDNEQFF TGCAGCGTTGAAGTCCTAGCGGGAGATAATGAGCAGTTCTTC
TRBJ1-2 . 15 TRBV28 TRBD1 CASSQTGGASYGYTF TGTGCCAGCAGTCAAACAGGGGGCGCAAGCTATGGCTACACCTTC
TRBJ2-2 . 14 TRBV4-3 . CASSQGTYTGELFF TGCGCCAGCAGCCAAGGAACTTACACCGGGGAGCTGTTTTTT
TRBJ2-1 . 16 TRBV5-1 . CASSLGRDRRDNEQFF TGCGCCAGCAGCTTGGGTCGGGACCGCCGCGACAATGAGCAGTTCTTC
TRBJ2-5 . 11 TRBV30 . CAWSITETQYF TGTGCCTGGAGTATAACAGAGACCCAGTACTTC
TRBJ2-2 . 14 TRBV4-3 . CASSGGVNTGELFF TGCGCCAGCAGCGGCGGAGTCAACACCGGGGAGCTGTTTTTT